This TCR beta chain appears in the sequencing data of a study of control samples from healthy donors and cancer patients. Trimming stripped 4 bases from V and 1 base from J, with 14 bases between. Germline lookup yields CDR1 SGHRS and CDR2 YFSETQ. This CDR3 is built from 15 residues. Data came from immunoSEQ multiplex PCR; TCRdb stores just in-frame clones and leaves some out. Among about 73,000 clones listed, 85% to 90% were seen once. Sequenced input: PBMCs. The sequence derives from a man aged 60-69 years with lung cancer. The chain couples TRBV5-1 to TRBJ1-1, with D perhaps matching TRBD1 (6 bases). This chain's CDR3 is CASSPDGGTNTEAFF. CDR3 nucleotide sequence: TGCGCCAGCAGCCCCGACGGGGGCACGAACACTGAAGCTTTCTTT.